This T cell receptor (beta chain) was sequenced in a study of shared clonotypes between healthy human individuals. TCRdb's table, derived via immunoSEQ multiplex PCR, lists solely in-frame clones and lacks some. The sample has over a million clones, approximately 98.5% seen once. Whole-study findings and limits: The study sampled only blood, and tissue repertoires likely differ. Among several donors, about 5% of naive CD4 clonotypes were found in common.

The CDR3 has 17 amino acids. Germline V gene sequence: CDR1 SGDLS, CDR2 YYNGEE. V was clipped by 1 base and J by 3 bases; unmatched bases: 9. Comments on this clone: Its antigen is as yet unknown.

Sequencing was performed on naive CD4+ T cells sorted from blood. Described subset: CD45RA+ positively selected. The TCR comes from a man aged 30 to 39 in good health. The chain carries TRBV9 and TRBJ2-1; 8 bases are shared with TRBD2. CDR3: CASSVFPSGTSYNEQFF. CDR3 DNA: TGTGCCAGCAGCGTATTCCCCTCCGGGACTAGCTACAATGAGCAGTTCTTC.